The subject of this entry is one T cell receptor (beta chain). This clone was observed a few times. The clone's antigen remains unknown. Per-base qualities were not stored, and no clone one base away is much larger. The data originate from a study of STAT5B mutations in CD4+ large granular lymphocyte leukemia (dated by TCRdb to between 2022 and 2023). Study-wide context: Among healthy controls, the CDR3 'QG' motif was associated with a particular HLA allele. The TCRbeta repertoires of CD4+ T-cell large granular lymphocyte leukemia patients were compared with the TCRbeta repertoires of healthy blood donors. Flow cytometry on FACSCanto II or FACSVerse showed that the purified fractions were more than 95% pure among lymphocytes.

Summary of the overall study and its limitations: CD4-sorted patient repertoires appeared more clonal than healthy CD4+ repertoires, and this difference persisted after removing the putative leukemic clones. Enrichment of TRBV06-family usage was observed among the top patient clones (8/27) relative to healthy controls (2/35). The data were not HLA-matched, and the relatively small sample size could explain the higher clonality seen in CD4+ compared with CD8+ T-LGLL. Main leukemic clonotypes were private to each patient, although 20% to 25% of the main leukemic clonotypes were found at low frequency in the non-leukemic repertoires of other patients.

The healthy controls were 37 blood donors, and the buffy coats of these donors were supplied by the Finnish Red Cross blood service. All TCR-sequenced material derived from peripheral blood: patient blood samples and healthy donor buffy coats. Ficoll-Hypaque gradient centrifugation was used to isolate peripheral blood mononuclear cells. For the healthy controls, CD4+ cells were obtained from buffy coats by magnetic purification. The Gentra Puregene Cell and Tissue kit was used to extract genomic DNA, and a Qubit 2.0 fluorometer was used to measure the amount of genomic DNA. TCRbeta rearrangements were sequenced from genomic DNA using the immunoSEQ assay at survey resolution. The authors' analysis ran thus. In the TCR sequencing data, the smallest productive clonotype frequency that could be detected was 2.59 x 10-5. Analyses included only productive TCRbeta rearrangements, meaning complete and in-frame sequences. Clonality for each sample was calculated as Simpson clonality in the immunoSEQ Analyzer version 3.0. Clones were categorized by frequency as very rare, small, medium, large (1-20%) or hyperexpanded (>20%). Generation probabilities were estimated with OLGA 1.2.3, V-gene circos plots were generated with VDJtools, specificities were searched for in VDJdb, and CDR3 motifs were identified with GLIPH. TCRdb stores this immuneACCESS table with in-frame sequences only. Part of the clones is absent; in the studies checked, under half of the shortfall reflects unresolved V genes, and no reason is known for the rest. The V and J calls and clone size come from that table; D and trimming were worked out from the DNA. Here the sample has approximately 23,000 clones; 60% to 85% occur a single time. The ten largest make up 0.42% of the sample.

Germline trimming amounts to 4 bases on V and 4 bases on J, with 4 as the count of junction bases outside the gene matches. As encoded in the germline V gene, CDR1 is SQVTM while CDR2 is ANQGSEA. The CDR3 spans 13 residues, from the cysteine through the phenylalanine. CDR3 DNA is the only sequence kept; it has 39 bases, read in frame from the first base. This TCR derives from a human donor in good health. The receptor chain draws on TRBV29-1 and TRBJ1-2, with TRBD1 identical over 9 junction bases. Input material: CD4+ T cells from blood buffy coats. Here is the DNA: TGCAGCGTTGGGGGGGACAGGGTCTATGGCTACACCTTC. Its protein product is CSVGGDRVYGYTF.